Presented here are 4 T cell receptor beta chains from one specimen sequenced in a study of T cells in Graves' hyperthyroidism and ophthalmopathy. Regions amplified from RNA transcripts were the TCR beta CDR3 regions. RT-PCR in the first round (using the HTBI primer set) targeted the TCR CDR3. TCRdb re-called the multiplex PCR reads through MiXCR, storing one row per CDR3 protein. The table has 540,000 or so distinct CDR3 sequences, around a sixth seen once; the top ten hold less than 9.5%. Sequences were obtained from blood. The receptors here all came from a woman in her thirties with Graves' hyperthyroidism.

The chain couples TRBV12-3 or TRBV12-4 to TRBJ2-1; TRBD2 agrees at 8 bases. This CDR3 comprises 12 residues. With V trimmed by 9 bases and J by 6 bases, 4 bases remained unmatched. The DNA of the CDR3 is TGTGCCAGTCGGGAGGGCTTCAATGAGCAGTTCTTC. This encodes CASREGFNEQFF.

This clonotype was detected many times. This rearrangement joins TRBV20-1 to TRBJ1-5, with a weak D call TRBD1 (6 bases). The CDR3 loop spans 14 amino acids. Germline assignment: CDR1 DFQATT and CDR2 SNEGSKA (reference sequence). V lost 3 bases, J lost 5 bases, and 14 bases lay in between. The CDR3, as DNA: TGCAGTGCTAGGGGGACACCTCTCGATCAGCCCCAGCATTTT. Translation gives CSARGTPLDQPQHF.

V is TRBV4-1 and J is TRBJ2-7; TRBD1 is a possible D gene (6 bases). Per germline, CDR1 MGHRA and CDR2 YSYEKL. This CDR3 has 13 amino acids. V lost 4 bases and J lost 6, with 13 bases in between. CDR3 in DNA: TGCGCCAGCAGCCTCACCCGGGACACCGAGCAGTACTTC. It encodes CASSLTRDTEQYF.

This clonotype was counted a few times. The chain uses TRBV20-1 and TRBJ2-3; 10 bases map to TRBD2. Trimming took 2 bases from V and 6 from J; bases not matched to a gene: 8. Germline V gene data show CDR1 as DFQATT and CDR2 as SNEGSKA (reference sequence). This CDR3 contains 15 residues. Written as DNA, the CDR3 is TGCAGTGCTAGATCCCCGGGGACTAGCGTGGATACGCAGTATTTT. Protein sequence: CSARSPGTSVDTQYF.